Shown below are 25 T cell receptor beta chains from a single sample sequenced in a study of a mutant IDH1 vaccine in newly diagnosed glioma. Time point meaning: week 47, end of study. Every single dose of the vaccine, 300 ug of mutant IDH1 20-mer peptide, came with topical imiquimod. Their antigens remain unidentified. Repertoires were generated with immunoSEQ multiplex PCR, while TCRdb's copy carries only in-frame clones and drops some. This sample has about 50,000 clones; about 79% occur once, and the top ten carry less than 6.5%. This material consisted of PBMCs, taken from a glioma patient whose treatment included an IDH1 peptide vaccine. The origin of the receptors is a man between 50 and 59 years old with glioma.

This chain's CDR3 is CASSPTVTNYGYTF. The CDR3 DNA is TGCGCCAGCAGCCCTACAGTGACTAACTATGGCTACACCTTC. The gene calls are TRBV5-1 and TRBJ1-2; no clear D. Germline V gene sequence: CDR1 SGHRS, CDR2 YFSETQ. V was shortened by 4 bases and J by 0 bases, with 10 bases between the two germline ends. This CDR3 has 14 residues.

V gene TRBV4-2 combines with J gene TRBJ2-1, with 10 bases lining up with TRBD2. The V gene end was trimmed by 3 bases and the J gene end by 3 bases; junction bases not matched to a gene: 2. CDR1 and CDR2 from the germline V gene are LGHNA and YNFKEQ. The CDR3 runs to 15 residues. The DNA of the CDR3 is TGTGCCAGCAGCCAGGTAGCGGGGGGCTACAATGAGCAGTTCTTC. Encoded protein: CASSQVAGGYNEQFF.

This clone rates as medium-sized. The sample contains more than one DNA sequence encoding this CDR3. The J gene is TRBJ2-7, the V gene TRBV7-2; D not certain. Germline CDR1 and CDR2: SGHTA and FQGNSA. This CDR3 comprises 11 residues. V lost 5 bases and J lost 3, with 5 bases in between. The CDR3 DNA is TGTGCCAGCAGCGACCGCTACGAGCAGTACTTC. This encodes CASSDRYEQYF.

The chain couples TRBV15 to TRBJ2-6; no clear D gene. The CDR3 is 11 residues long. With 8 bases removed from V and 6 bases from J, the gap between germline ends came to 5 bases. Looked up from germline, CDR1 is LNHNV and CDR2 is YYDKDF (reference sequence). The CDR3 DNA reads as TGTGCCACCGGGGAGGCCAACGTCCTGACTTTC. It yields the protein CATGEANVLTF. The entire variable domain, with the rest obtained from reference TRBV15 and TRBJ2-6, is as follows: DAMVIQNPRYQVTQFGKPVTLSCSQTLNHNVMYWYQQKSSQAPKLLFHYYDKDFNNEADTPDNFQSRRPNTSFCFLDIRSPGLGDTAMYLCATGEANVLTFGAGSRLTVL.

The J gene is TRBJ2-1, the V gene TRBV2, with D perhaps being TRBD1 or TRBD2 (6 bases each). The CDR3 is 16 residues long. V shed 8 bases and J shed 5 bases, with 22 bases lying between them. CDR1 is SNHLY, CDR2 FYNNEI, per germline. The CDR3 DNA follows: TGTGCCAGCGGGGGGCCACAGGGAAGCTCTCACAATGAGCAGTTCTTC. Translation: CASGGPQGSSHNEQFF.

The chain joins TRBV9 to TRBJ1-4, with D hard to call. CDR1 is SGDLS and CDR2 is YYNGEE in the germline V gene. The CDR3 extends over 13 amino acids. The V end was cut by 0 bases, the J end by 8 bases, with 8 bases between. The CDR3 loop is CASSVEPGEKLFF. The CDR3 DNA follows: TGTGCCAGCAGCGTAGAACCTGGGGAAAAACTGTTTTTT.

V usage is TRBV19 and J usage is TRBJ2-3; 13 positions match TRBD2. This CDR3 is built from 17 residues. J was trimmed by 1 base and V by 0 bases; bases with no gene match: 1. Germline-derived CDR1 and CDR2 are LNHDA and SQIVND (reference sequence). CDR3 sequence (DNA): TGTGCCAGTAGTATAGATGGGACTAGCGGGGGCACAGATACGCAGTATTTT. It translates to CASSIDGTSGGTDTQYF. The entire variable domain, with the rest obtained from reference TRBV19 and TRBJ2-3, is as follows: DGGITQSPKYLFRKEGQNVTLSCEQNLNHDAMYWYRQDPGQGLRLIYYSQIVNDFQKGDIAEGYSVSREKKESFPLTVTSAQKNPTAFYLCASSIDGTSGGTDTQYFGPGTRLTVL.

This chain links TRBV13 with TRBJ1-5; the D is unclear. Germline CDR1 is PRHDT and CDR2 is FYEKMQ (reference sequence). The CDR3 is 12 residues long. Trimming cost V 5 bases and J 2 bases, with 4 bases left between them. The CDR3 region is CASSRGNQPQHF. The CDR3 nucleotides are TGTGCCAGCAGCCGGGGCAATCAGCCCCAGCATTTT.

This clone appeared a single time. J is TRBJ1-6 and V is TRBV6-4; TRBD1 might be the D (5 bases). Trimming stripped 5 bases from V and 6 bases from J, with 11 bases between. This CDR3 has 14 residues. The germline gives CDR1 MRHNA, CDR2 SNTAGT. The chain's CDR3 is CASSQGIGNSPLHF. The CDR3 DNA reads as TGTGCCAGCAGTCAGGGAATTGGTAATTCACCCCTCCACTTT.

V gene TRBV15 combines with J gene TRBJ1-5; D unclear. Germline V gene lookup returns CDR1 LNHNV and CDR2 YYDKDF (reference sequence). The CDR3 contains 14 residues. Trimming pared 1 base from V and 4 bases from J, leaving 8 bases between. CDR3 nucleotides: TGTGCCACCAGCAGAGGCAGATTAAATCAGCCCCAGCATTTT. It is translated as CATSRGRLNQPQHF.

The rearrangement links TRBV10-3 to TRBJ2-1; D unresolved. There are 12 residues in the CDR3. CDR1 is ENHRY, CDR2 SYGVKD, per germline. V dropped 3 bases and J dropped 8 bases, with 8 bases sitting between them. Here the CDR3 DNA reads TGTGCCATCAGTGATTCTAATGATGAGCAGTTCTTC. It yields the protein CAISDSNDEQFF.

V is TRBV19 and J is TRBJ2-3; the D is unclear. V dropped 1 base and J dropped 6 bases, with 11 bases sitting between them. The CDR3 is made up of 14 amino acids. The germline V gene encodes CDR1 LNHDA and CDR2 SQIVND (reference sequence). DNA for the CDR3: TGTGCCAGTAGTATAGTTCGGTTGGCGGATACGCAGTATTTT. As protein: CASSIVRLADTQYF.

The J gene is TRBJ2-7, the V gene TRBV19, with TRBD1 matching over 7 bases. The ends lost 5 bases at V and 7 bases at J; junction bases unmatched: 11. The CDR3 has 14 amino acids. CDR1 is LNHDA and CDR2 is SQIVND in the germline V gene (reference sequence). CDR3 protein: CASSGSGTATEQYF. CDR3 DNA: TGTGCCAGTAGTGGTTCTGGGACAGCAACAGAGCAGTACTTC. The variable domain in full, with the rest retrieved from reference TRBV19 and TRBJ2-7, is DGGITQSPKYLFRKEGQNVTLSCEQNLNHDAMYWYRQDPGQGLRLIYYSQIVNDFQKGDIAEGYSVSREKKESFPLTVTSAQKNPTAFYLCASSGSGTATEQYFGPGTRLTVT.

This rearrangement joins TRBV5-1 to TRBJ2-7; perhaps TRBD1 as D (6 bases). The CDR3 is 13 amino acids. CDR1 is SGHRS and CDR2 is YFSETQ in the germline V gene. V lost 1 base, J lost 4 bases, and 9 bases lay in between. This CDR3 reads CASSLIQGYEQYF. The CDR3 DNA sequence: TGCGCCAGCAGCTTGATCCAGGGGTACGAGCAGTACTTC.

The V gene is TRBV19, the J gene TRBJ1-4; 7 bases map to TRBD1. The CDR3 totals 13 residues. Per the germline V gene, CDR1 is LNHDA and CDR2 is SQIVND (reference sequence). Germline trimming cut 6 bases from V and 8 bases from J; bases unmatched to any gene: 6. The CDR3: CASRYRGKEKLFF. Here the CDR3 DNA reads TGTGCCAGTAGGTACAGGGGAAAGGAAAAACTGTTTTTT.

This clone was seen more than once but under ten times. The V and J genes are TRBV4-2 and TRBJ1-1; D ambiguous. This CDR3 spans 17 amino acids. Trimming pared 1 base from V and 3 bases from J, leaving 18 bases between. Germline V gives CDR1 LGHNA, CDR2 YNFKEQ. This CDR3 reads CASSQAPGGSGYTEAFF. The DNA of the CDR3 is TGTGCCAGCAGCCAAGCCCCCGGTGGCAGTGGGTACACTGAAGCTTTCTTT.

V gene TRBV19 combines with J gene TRBJ1-5, with D possibly matching TRBD1 (5 bases). V was trimmed by 4 bases and J by 8 bases, leaving 12 bases between them. The length of the CDR3 is 13 residues. CDR1 LNHDA and CDR2 SQIVND come from the germline V gene (reference sequence). The CDR3 spells CASSRDGLEPQHF. CDR3 nucleotides: TGTGCCAGTAGTAGGGACGGGTTGGAGCCCCAGCATTTT.

This chain connects TRBV6-5 to TRBJ2-7; the match to TRBD2 covers 9 bases. The germline CDR1 and CDR2 sequences are MNHEY and SVGAGI. The CDR3 is 14 amino acids. V trimming: 9 bases; J trimming: 6 bases; junction bases outside the gene matches: 12. This CDR3 reads CASRPGLALTEQYF. CDR3 sequence (DNA): TGTGCCAGTCGTCCGGGACTAGCTTTAACCGAGCAGTACTTC.

This clone showed up just a few times. The chain is built from TRBV14 and TRBJ1-2; no definite D call. The CDR3 totals 13 residues. The V and J ends lost 0 bases and 8 bases respectively, with 10 bases between them. Germline loops: CDR1 SGHDN, CDR2 FVKESK. The CDR3 protein is CASSQDPGGGYTF. The CDR3, as DNA: TGTGCCAGCAGCCAAGACCCTGGAGGCGGCTACACCTTC. Filled out from reference TRBV14 and TRBJ1-2, the complete variable domain reads EAGVTQFPSHSVIEKGQTVTLRCDPISGHDNLYWYRRVMGKEIKFLLHFVKESKQDESGMPNNRFLAERTGGTYSTLKVQPAELEDSGVYFCASSQDPGGGYTFGSGTRLTVV.

The rearrangement uses TRBV4-3 and TRBJ1-2; 8 bases match TRBD1. Trimming at V came to 2 bases and at J to 4 bases, leaving 18 bases not matched to a gene. The CDR3 has 19 residues. The germline V gene has CDR1 LGHNA and CDR2 YSLEER. The CDR3 is CASSQTQILTGGGSYGYTF. As DNA, the CDR3 is TGCGCCAGCAGCCAAACACAGATACTTACAGGGGGTGGCAGCTATGGCTACACCTTC.

This chain joins TRBV19 and TRBJ2-3; D possibly corresponds to TRBD2 (7 bases). V was pared by 4 bases and J by 4 bases, with 27 bases between. This CDR3 has 19 residues. Germline V gene sequence: CDR1 LNHDA, CDR2 SQIVND (reference sequence). The CDR3 nucleotides read TGTGCCAGTAGTAAGGTTGGGGCGGGGGCCCGAGCAGGCGCAGATACGCAGTATTTT. Protein: CASSKVGAGARAGADTQYF. Full variable domain (outside the CDR3, taken from reference TRBV19 and TRBJ2-3): DGGITQSPKYLFRKEGQNVTLSCEQNLNHDAMYWYRQDPGQGLRLIYYSQIVNDFQKGDIAEGYSVSREKKESFPLTVTSAQKNPTAFYLCASSKVGAGARAGADTQYFGPGTRLTVL.

This clone was recorded only once. The CDR3 here is CASSPGGPLNTEAFF. DNA of the CDR3: TGTGCCAGCAGCCCGGGGGGGCCCTTGAACACTGAAGCTTTCTTT. The chain uses TRBV6-1 and TRBJ1-1, with D possibly TRBD1 on 6 matching bases. Germline V gives CDR1 MNHNS, CDR2 SASEGT. V was shortened by 6 bases and J by 0 bases, with 14 bases between the two germline ends. CDR3 length equals 15 residues.

V and J are TRBV6-6 and TRBJ1-5; D not certain. This CDR3 is 13 amino acids long. Germline V CDR1 and CDR2: MNHNY, SVGAGI (reference sequence). V lost 7 bases and J lost 4, with 11 bases in between. The CDR3 region is CASTSGMNQPQHF. CDR3 nucleotides: TGTGCCAGCACTAGCGGTATGAATCAGCCCCAGCATTTT.

This chain uses TRBV30 with TRBJ1-3, with D possibly matching TRBD1 (6 bases). The CDR3 sequence is 12 residues long. The germline V and J ends were trimmed by 5 bases and 4 bases, with 9 bases remaining between them. Germline V CDR1 and CDR2: GTSNPN, SVGIG (reference sequence). CDR3 residues: CAWGTIGNTIYF. In DNA form, the CDR3 reads TGTGCCTGGGGGACAATCGGAAACACCATATATTTT.

The genes are TRBV9 and TRBJ2-5; D not certain. Per germline, CDR1 SGDLS and CDR2 YYNGEE. The CDR3 is made up of 13 amino acids. The V and J ends lost 0 bases and 4 bases respectively, with 7 bases between them. The CDR3 sequence is CASSVGPGETQYF. The CDR3 DNA follows: TGTGCCAGCAGCGTAGGCCCGGGAGAGACCCAGTACTTC.